The rows below give T cell receptor beta chains drawn from one sample of a study of blood T cell repertoires in COVID-19. Sequenced by immunoSEQ multiplex PCR; TCRdb stores in-frame clones only, minus some. The table lists about 330,000 clones, roughly 90% of them singletons. Sequencing was carried out using PBMCs or T cells enriched from blood (not recorded which). These receptors all stem from a woman in her 30s who had recovered from COVID-19. CDR3s include the opening cysteine and the closing phenylalanine or tryptophan. The order of the fields is J gene, D gene, clone size, V gene, CDR3 protein, CDR3 DNA. D genes are given only for firm matches. Some rows have no size entry. The others give once, few or many, or a class for an expanded clone.

J: TRBJ1-4
D: TRBD1
size: -
V: TRBV2
CDR3: CASRDRVSTNEKLFF
DNA: TGTGCCAGCAGGGACAGGGTTTCCACTAATGAAAAACTGTTTTTT

J: TRBJ1-5
D: TRBD1
size: -
V: TRBV6-2/TRBV6-3
CDR3: CASSWAGTGDNQPQHF
DNA: TGTGCCAGCAGTTGGGCCGGGACAGGAGACAATCAGCCCCAGCATTTT

J: TRBJ1-2
D: TRBD1
size: -
V: TRBV28
CDR3: CASSSPLGQGGGYTF
DNA: TGTGCCAGCAGTTCCCCATTAGGACAGGGGGGCGGCTACACCTTC

J: TRBJ1-5
D: -
size: -
V: TRBV6-6
CDR3: CASSWGREAQPQHF
DNA: TGTGCCAGCAGCTGGGGTAGGGAGGCTCAGCCCCAGCATTTT

J: TRBJ2-2
D: -
size: -
V: TRBV9
CDR3: CASSVVSGTGELFF
DNA: TGTGCCAGCAGCGTAGTCTCGGGCACCGGGGAGCTGTTTTTT

J: TRBJ2-7
D: TRBD1
size: -
V: TRBV27
CDR3: CASSPRGGQGAHEQYF
DNA: TGTGCCAGCAGCCCTAGGGGGGGACAGGGGGCCCACGAGCAGTACTTC

J: TRBJ2-1
D: TRBD2
size: -
V: TRBV7-8
CDR3: CASSDRGLAGYNEQFF
DNA: TGTGCCAGCAGCGACCGTGGACTAGCGGGGTACAATGAGCAGTTCTTC

J: TRBJ2-4
D: -
size: -
V: TRBV27
CDR3: CASSLRGAPLVKNIQYF
DNA: TGTGCCAGCAGTTTACGGGGGGCCCCACTCGTAAAAAACATTCAGTACTTC

J: TRBJ1-5
D: TRBD1
size: -
V: TRBV4-1
CDR3: CASSQDQGPTGRDAQHF
DNA: TGCGCCAGCAGCCAAGACCAAGGGCCGACAGGGAGAGACGCCCAGCATTTT

J: TRBJ1-1
D: -
size: -
V: TRBV5-1
CDR3: CASSLGGGNTEAFF
DNA: TGCGCCAGCAGCTTGGGCGGGGGAAACACTGAAGCTTTCTTT

J: TRBJ2-2
D: TRBD1
size: -
V: TRBV11-3
CDR3: CASSLAPQGDTGELFF
DNA: TGTGCCAGCAGCCTCGCCCCCCAGGGGGACACCGGGGAGCTGTTTTTT

J: TRBJ1-4
D: TRBD1
size: -
V: TRBV6-2/TRBV6-3
CDR3: CASSPYRTGGHEKLFF
DNA: TGTGCCAGCAGTCCGTATCGGACAGGGGGGCATGAAAAACTGTTTTTT

J: TRBJ2-4
D: TRBD1
size: once
V: TRBV7-2
CDR3: CASSSQGVAKNIQYF
DNA: TGTGCCAGCAGCTCCCAGGGGGTAGCCAAAAACATTCAGTACTTC

J: TRBJ1-2
D: TRBD1
size: -
V: TRBV2
CDR3: CASKTGASPGGYTF
DNA: TGTGCCAGCAAAACAGGGGCCTCTCCGGGGGGCTACACCTTC

J: TRBJ1-2
D: -
size: -
V: TRBV28
CDR3: CASRFLGAGYGYTF
DNA: TGTGCCAGCAGATTCTTGGGGGCCGGCTATGGCTACACCTTC

J: TRBJ2-5
D: -
size: -
V: TRBV20-1
CDR3: CSAEKETQYF
DNA: TGCAGTGCTGAGAAAGAGACCCAGTACTTC

J: TRBJ1-3
D: -
size: -
V: TRBV6-5
CDR3: CASSPTPASGNTIYF
DNA: TGTGCCAGCAGTCCCACACCCGCATCTGGAAACACCATATATTTT

J: TRBJ2-5
D: TRBD2
size: -
V: TRBV15
CDR3: CATSRDLPGAGETQYF
DNA: TGTGCCACCAGCAGAGATCTCCCGGGAGCGGGGGAGACCCAGTACTTC

J: TRBJ1-1
D: -
size: few
V: TRBV7-9
CDR3: CASIWGSAMNTEAFF
DNA: TGTGCCAGCATCTGGGGCAGTGCCATGAACACTGAAGCTTTCTTT

J: TRBJ1-1
D: -
size: few
V: TRBV18
CDR3: CASSQQGGGKTEAFF
DNA: TGTGCCAGCTCACAACAGGGAGGGGGGAAGACTGAAGCTTTCTTT

J: TRBJ2-5
D: TRBD1
size: -
V: TRBV18
CDR3: CASSPGGRGRETQYF
DNA: TGTGCCAGCTCACCAGGCGGCAGGGGGCGTGAGACCCAGTACTTC

J: TRBJ1-3
D: -
size: -
V: TRBV12-3/TRBV12-4
CDR3: CASSVNTIYF
DNA: TGTGCCAGTTCGGTAAACACCATATATTTT

J: TRBJ1-2
D: -
size: -
V: TRBV2
CDR3: CASRAGGYTF
DNA: TGTGCCAGCAGAGCAGGGGGCTACACCTTC

J: TRBJ1-5
D: -
size: -
V: TRBV4-2
CDR3: CASSQVVDQPQHF
DNA: TGTGCCAGCAGCCAAGTCGTCGATCAGCCCCAGCATTTT

J: TRBJ1-2
D: -
size: -
V: TRBV28
CDR3: CATGGYTF
DNA: TGTGCCACCGGGGGCTACACCTTC

J: TRBJ1-6
D: -
size: -
V: TRBV28
CDR3: CASSPPSSPLHF
DNA: TGTGCCAGCAGTCCCCCATCTTCACCCCTCCACTTT

J: TRBJ2-3
D: TRBD2
size: -
V: TRBV24-1
CDR3: CATSDFLAGAGDTQYF
DNA: TGTGCCACCAGTGATTTTTTAGCGGGGGCTGGGGATACGCAGTATTTT

J: TRBJ2-7
D: TRBD1
size: once
V: TRBV3-1/TRBV3-2
CDR3: CASSPRDRGGEQYF
DNA: TGTGCCAGCAGCCCCCGGGACAGGGGGGGCGAGCAGTACTTC

J: TRBJ2-2
D: -
size: -
V: TRBV19
CDR3: CASSSRFLSDRRTGELFF
DNA: TGTGCCAGTAGTTCCCGTTTTTTGTCCGATCGCCGGACCGGGGAGCTGTTTTTT

J: TRBJ1-1
D: TRBD1
size: -
V: TRBV2
CDR3: CAGQGLNTEAFF
DNA: TGTGCCGGACAGGGCCTGAACACTGAAGCTTTCTTT

J: TRBJ2-7
D: -
size: -
V: TRBV6-5
CDR3: CASQGEDEQYF
DNA: TGTGCCAGCCAGGGGGAGGACGAGCAGTACTTC

J: TRBJ2-3
D: TRBD2
size: -
V: TRBV5-5
CDR3: CASSLLGGRGIAADTQYF
DNA: TGTGCCAGCAGCCTTCTGGGAGGGAGGGGTATCGCGGCAGATACGCAGTATTTT

J: TRBJ2-6
D: TRBD1
size: -
V: TRBV5-4
CDR3: CATRDRISSGANVLTF
DNA: TGTGCCACCCGGGACAGGATAAGCTCTGGGGCCAACGTCCTGACTTTC

J: TRBJ2-5
D: -
size: -
V: TRBV29-1
CDR3: CSAGDRQETQYF
DNA: TGCAGCGCGGGGGACAGACAAGAGACCCAGTACTTC

J: TRBJ2-7
D: -
size: -
V: TRBV5-1
CDR3: CASSLEGQPNPYEQYF
DNA: TGCGCCAGCAGCTTGGAAGGACAGCCCAACCCCTACGAGCAGTACTTC

J: TRBJ2-2
D: -
size: once
V: TRBV5-1
CDR3: CASSRAGETGELFF
DNA: TGCGCCAGTTCCCGGGCAGGGGAGACCGGGGAGCTGTTTTTT

J: TRBJ1-2
D: -
size: -
V: TRBV28
CDR3: CASSFLDRDLYGYTF
DNA: TGTGCCAGCAGTTTTCTGGACCGGGATCTCTATGGCTACACCTTC

J: TRBJ2-1
D: -
size: -
V: TRBV9
CDR3: CASSVARGNEQFF
DNA: TGTGCCAGCAGCGTAGCCCGGGGGAATGAGCAGTTCTTC

J: TRBJ2-3
D: -
size: -
V: TRBV28
CDR3: CASLGQGRKDTQYF
DNA: TGTGCCAGCCTCGGGCAGGGAAGAAAAGATACGCAGTATTTT

J: TRBJ1-5
D: -
size: once
V: TRBV21-1
CDR3: CASSKEDRSFQPQHF
DNA: TGTGCCAGCAGCAAAGAAGACAGGAGTTTTCAGCCCCAGCATTTT

J: TRBJ1-2
D: TRBD1
size: -
V: TRBV6-5
CDR3: CASTGTGEYYGYTF
DNA: TGTGCCAGCACCGGGACAGGAGAATACTATGGCTACACCTTC

J: TRBJ1-2
D: -
size: -
V: TRBV27
CDR3: CASSLSRAANYGYTF
DNA: TGTGCCAGCAGTTTATCGCGAGCCGCTAACTATGGCTACACCTTC

J: TRBJ2-7
D: TRBD2
size: -
V: TRBV27
CDR3: CASSPGVAGTYEQYF
DNA: TGTGCCAGCAGTCCCGGGGTAGCGGGGACGTACGAGCAGTACTTC

J: TRBJ1-1
D: -
size: -
V: TRBV7-2
CDR3: CASSLNGAGTEAFF
DNA: TGTGCCAGCAGCTTGAATGGGGCCGGGACTGAAGCTTTCTTT

J: TRBJ1-1
D: -
size: -
V: TRBV28
CDR3: CASSFGGTATMNTEAFF
DNA: TGTGCCAGCAGTTTTGGGGGGACGGCGACCATGAACACTGAAGCTTTCTTT

J: TRBJ2-7
D: -
size: few
V: TRBV16
CDR3: CASSQSLRASYEQYF
DNA: TGTGCCAGCAGCCAATCGCTGCGGGCGAGCTACGAGCAGTACTTC

J: TRBJ1-5
D: -
size: -
V: TRBV7-2
CDR3: CASSSNSNQPQHF
DNA: TGTGCCAGCAGCTCCAATAGCAATCAGCCCCAGCATTTT

J: TRBJ2-5
D: TRBD2
size: -
V: TRBV7-9
CDR3: CASSSHTVPTSGVGETQYF
DNA: TGTGCCAGCAGCTCACACACCGTCCCAACTAGCGGGGTCGGGGAGACCCAGTACTTC

J: TRBJ2-3
D: TRBD2
size: -
V: TRBV29-1
CDR3: CSVGGRRGGTDTQYF
DNA: TGCAGCGTTGGTGGAAGGCGGGGGGGCACAGATACGCAGTATTTT

J: TRBJ1-2
D: -
size: -
V: TRBV28
CDR3: CASSLLGHYGYTF
DNA: TGTGCCAGCAGTTTATTGGGGCACTATGGCTACACCTTC

J: TRBJ1-1
D: -
size: -
V: TRBV21-1
CDR3: CASSTPGGGENTEAFF
DNA: TGTGCCAGCAGCACCCCCGGGGGAGGGGAGAACACTGAAGCTTTCTTT

J: TRBJ1-6
D: -
size: -
V: TRBV13
CDR3: CASSPRNSPLHF
DNA: TGTGCCAGCAGTCCGAGAAACTCACCCCTCCACTTT

J: TRBJ2-5
D: TRBD2
size: -
V: TRBV7-9
CDR3: CASSLQSGAQETQYF
DNA: TGTGCCAGCAGCCTTCAAAGCGGGGCCCAAGAGACCCAGTACTTC

J: TRBJ2-1
D: TRBD1
size: -
V: TRBV5-1
CDR3: CASSSAGTGSSYNEQFF
DNA: TGCGCCAGCAGCTCGGCCGGGACAGGGAGCTCCTACAATGAGCAGTTCTTC